This entry lists 24 T cell receptor beta chains sequenced from one sample in a study of cytomegalovirus exposure and HLA in healthy donors. Libraries were prepared by immunoSEQ multiplex PCR; TCRdb keeps only in-frame clonotypes and omits some of them. Altogether under 150,000 clones are present, roughly 90% being singletons, with the ten largest covering 1.5% to 2%. Sequenced: PBMCs. These receptors came from a woman aged 18-35 years in good health and CMV-seronegative.

This rearrangement joins TRBV2 to TRBJ2-1; weak D call: TRBD2 (6 bases). Trimming cost V 8 bases and J 0 bases, with 11 bases left between them. CDR1 and CDR2 (germline): SNHLY, FYNNEI. CDR3 length equals 14 residues. The CDR3 protein is CASGGAISYNEQFF. The CDR3 DNA reads TGTGCCAGCGGCGGGGCGATCTCCTACAATGAGCAGTTCTTC.

Only one count was recorded for this clone. The chain uses TRBV5-1 and TRBJ2-2; 8 bases align to TRBD2. V was clipped by 6 bases and J by 0 bases; unmatched bases: 4. This CDR3 region has 15 residues. Germline assignment: CDR1 SGHRS and CDR2 YFSETQ. The CDR3 region is CASTETSANTGELFF. CDR3 DNA: TGCGCCAGCACCGAGACTAGCGCGAACACCGGGGAGCTGTTTTTT.

This sequence joins TRBV5-1 and TRBJ1-1, with no clear D. V gave up 4 bases and J gave up 2 bases, with 18 bases separating them. This CDR3 is 16 amino acids long. Germline-derived CDR1 and CDR2 are SGHRS and YFSETQ. DNA for the CDR3: TGCGCCAGCAGCCCAGAGGGTTCGGGATTCAACACTGAAGCTTTCTTT. The encoded protein is CASSPEGSGFNTEAFF.

This clone was observed a single time. The chain employs TRBV2 and TRBJ2-1, with TRBD2 matching over 8 bases. Germline loops: CDR1 SNHLY, CDR2 FYNNEI. The CDR3 runs 16 residues. With 6 bases clipped from V and 4 bases from J, the junction kept 11 bases outside the gene matches. The CDR3: CASRDSGTRRYNEQFF. The CDR3 DNA follows: TGTGCCAGCAGAGACTCCGGGACTAGGCGATACAATGAGCAGTTCTTC.

J is TRBJ2-7 and V is TRBV2; weak D call: TRBD1 (6 bases). From germline, CDR1 is SNHLY and CDR2 FYNNEI. Trimming took 3 bases from V and 1 from J, leaving 13 bases between them. This CDR3 spans 15 amino acids. CDR3 coding DNA: TGTGCCAGCAGTGACCGGGCAGGGGATTCCTACGAGCAGTACTTC. This sequence encodes CASSDRAGDSYEQYF.

This rearrangement joins TRBV20-1 to TRBJ2-7; D is unclear. V lost 6 bases to trimming and J lost 7 bases, with 13 bases between them. This CDR3 is built from 11 residues. CDR1 is DFQATT, CDR2 SNEGSKA, per germline (reference sequence). CDR3 DNA: TGCAGTGCGAAGACACTCAGGGAGCAGTACTTC. It yields the protein CSAKTLREQYF.

The chain couples TRBV13 to TRBJ2-1; D call uncertain. Germline lookup yields CDR1 PRHDT and CDR2 FYEKMQ (reference sequence). This CDR3 contains 12 residues. The V and J ends lost 1 base and 9 bases respectively, with 7 bases between them. The CDR3 region has the DNA TGTGCCAGCAGCTTAGCGACGGGTGAGCAGTTCTTC. Residues: CASSLATGEQFF. Based on the CDR3 plus reference TRBV13 and TRBJ2-1, the full variable domain is AAGVIQSPRHLIKEKRETATLKCYPIPRHDTVYWYQQGPGQDPQFLISFYEKMQSDKGSIPDRFSAQQFSDYHSELNMSSLELGDSALYFCASSLATGEQFFGPGTRLTVL.

The V gene is TRBV29-1, the J gene TRBJ1-2, with TRBD1 matching over 7 bases. Losses at the gene ends were 2 bases for V and 5 bases for J; bases not matched to a gene: 2. The germline CDR1 and CDR2 sequences are SQVTM and ANQGSEA. The CDR3 is 12 amino acids. The CDR3 spells CSVELGQYGYTF. CDR3 coding DNA: TGCAGCGTTGAATTGGGACAGTATGGCTACACCTTC.

The V gene is TRBV6-6, the J gene TRBJ2-3; D ambiguous. Between the trimmed V and J ends, which lost 9 bases and 0 bases, there was a span of 13 bases. Germline loops: CDR1 MNHNY, CDR2 SVGAGI (reference sequence). The CDR3 is 14 residues long. CDR3 region: CASRSPTSTDTQYF. The CDR3 coding sequence is TGTGCCAGTCGATCCCCGACTAGCACAGATACGCAGTATTTT.

The V and J genes are TRBV9 and TRBJ2-3; 8 nucleotides match TRBD2. The germline gives CDR1 SGDLS, CDR2 YYNGEE. The CDR3 sequence is 15 residues long. With V trimmed by 0 bases and J by 6 bases, 6 bases remained unmatched. CDR3 nucleotide sequence: TGTGCCAGCAGCGTAGGCGGGCGGGGGGTGGATACGCAGTATTTT. Translating it yields CASSVGGRGVDTQYF. Full variable domain (missing parts from reference TRBV9 and TRBJ2-3): DSGVTQTPKHLITATGQRVTLRCSPRSGDLSVYWYQQSLDQGLQFLIQYYNGEERAKGNILERFSAQQFPDLHSELNLSSLELGDSALYFCASSVGGRGVDTQYFGPGTRLTVL.

The V call is TRBV27, the J call TRBJ2-5; no definite D call. There are 13 residues in the CDR3. V was clipped by 2 bases and J by 7 bases, with 11 bases between them. In germline, CDR1 is MNHEY, CDR2 SMNVEV (reference sequence). CDR3: CASSLKDGGTQYF. The CDR3 DNA sequence: TGTGCCAGCAGTTTAAAAGACGGCGGGACCCAGTACTTC.

The chain couples TRBV7-2 to TRBJ1-2; weak D call: TRBD1 (6 bases). Trimming removed 5 bases at V and 5 bases at J, with 15 bases between. The CDR3 consists of 14 residues. Germline CDR1 is SGHTA and CDR2 is FQGNSA. Here the CDR3 reads CASSLGGLRYGYTF. Here the CDR3 DNA reads TGTGCCAGCAGCCTAGGGGGACTCCGGTATGGCTACACCTTC.

The chain carries TRBV7-6 and TRBJ2-6; D not certain. CDR1 and CDR2 (germline): SGHVS, FNYEAQ. Trimming cost V 2 bases and J 0 bases, with 5 bases left between them. The CDR3 runs to 15 residues. The CDR3 protein is CASSLRSSGANVLTF. The CDR3, as DNA: TGTGCCAGCAGCTTACGGAGCTCTGGGGCCAACGTCCTGACTTTC.

This sequence joins TRBV5-6 and TRBJ1-1; 9 nucleotides match TRBD1. The V segment lost 3 bases and the J segment 4 bases; nucleotides outside the gene matches: 7. The length of the CDR3 is 15 residues. The germline CDR1 and CDR2 sequences are SGHDT and YYEEEE. The CDR3 spells CASSWPGQGGTEAFF. The CDR3 DNA sequence: TGTGCCAGCAGCTGGCCGGGACAGGGAGGCACTGAAGCTTTCTTT. The complete variable domain, with remaining parts taken from reference TRBV5-6 and TRBJ1-1, reads DAGVTQSPTHLIKTRGQQVTLRCSPKSGHDTVSWYQQALGQGPQFIFQYYEEEERQRGNFPDRFSGHQFPNYSSELNVNALLLGDSALYLCASSWPGQGGTEAFFGQGTRLTVV.

The gene calls are TRBV11-2 and TRBJ1-2; perhaps TRBD1 as D (5 bases). The germline CDR1 and CDR2 sequences are SGHAT and FQNNGV. V was trimmed by 5 bases and J by 3 bases, leaving 10 bases between them. The CDR3 spans 13 residues. CDR3 region: CASSPMTDYGYTF. The CDR3 region has the DNA TGTGCCAGCAGCCCCATGACAGACTATGGCTACACCTTC.

A single count supports this clone. V usage is TRBV19 and J usage is TRBJ1-1; D not certain. Germline values: CDR1 LNHDA, CDR2 SQIVND (reference sequence). The CDR3 spans 15 residues. V was clipped by 3 bases and J by 0 bases, with 11 bases between them. The CDR3 protein is CASSMGTAMNTEAFF. The DNA for the CDR3 is TGTGCCAGTAGTATGGGTACAGCTATGAACACTGAAGCTTTCTTT.

V gene TRBV5-1 combines with J gene TRBJ2-1, with D perhaps matching TRBD1 (6 bases). Germline lookup yields CDR1 SGHRS and CDR2 YFSETQ. V was shortened by 2 bases and J by 1 base, with 10 bases between the two germline ends. This CDR3 is built from 15 residues. The CDR3 is CASSLQGGSYNEQFF. The DNA of the CDR3 is TGCGCCAGCAGCTTACAGGGTGGGTCCTACAATGAGCAGTTCTTC.

The rearrangement links TRBV19 to TRBJ2-7; D is possibly TRBD2 (5 bases). Germline V lookup: CDR1 LNHDA, CDR2 SQIVND (reference sequence). This CDR3 spans 11 amino acids. With 10 bases removed from V and 9 bases from J, the gap between germline ends came to 16 bases. CDR3 DNA sequence: TGTGCCACCGGGCGCGCCAGCGGGCAGTACTTC. Amino acids: CATGRASGQYF.

The gene calls are TRBV28 and TRBJ2-1, with 9 bases matching TRBD1. J gave up 6 bases and V 5 bases, and 5 bases lay outside the gene matches. Looked up from germline, CDR1 is MDHEN and CDR2 is SYDVKM. This CDR3 spans 14 amino acids. The CDR3 coding sequence is TGTGCCAGCAGTCCCGGGACAGGGATCAATGAGCAGTTCTTC. Its protein product is CASSPGTGINEQFF.

This clone was seen more than once but under ten times. This rearrangement joins TRBV30 to TRBJ1-2; 8 bases match TRBD1. The CDR3 runs to 17 residues. Germline values: CDR1 GTSNPN, CDR2 SVGIG (reference sequence). V shed 3 bases and J 5 bases; nucleotides not matched to a gene: 17. CDR3 in amino acids: CAWRGTGHIPGRYGYTF. The CDR3 DNA follows: TGTGCCTGGAGGGGGACAGGTCATATCCCGGGACGGTATGGCTACACCTTC.

The V and J genes are TRBV7-9 and TRBJ1-2; 12 bases are a match to TRBD1. Germline V lookup: CDR1 SEHNR, CDR2 FQNEAQ (reference sequence). The CDR3 spans 15 residues. After removal of 5 bases from V and 6 bases from J, the junction contained 7 bases not matched to a gene. The CDR3 DNA reads as TGTGCCAGCAGCCCACTGGGACAGGGGGCGCATGGCTACACCTTC. Translated: CASSPLGQGAHGYTF.

J is TRBJ2-7 and V is TRBV2; TRBD1 is a possible D gene (5 bases). In germline, CDR1 is SNHLY, CDR2 FYNNEI. The CDR3 is 14 amino acids. Deletions cut 4 bases from V and 1 base from J, with 11 bases between. The CDR3 region has the DNA TGTGCCAGCAGTGGGGGCAGGTTATCCTACGAGCAGTACTTC. Its protein is CASSGGRLSYEQYF.

CDR3 protein: CASRGRGLAFF. Written as DNA, the CDR3 is TGTGCCAGCAGAGGGCGAGGGTTGGCTTTCTTT. The gene calls are TRBV2 and TRBJ1-1; D call uncertain. V was shortened by 6 bases and J by 11 bases, with 13 bases between the two germline ends. Germline CDR1 and CDR2: SNHLY and FYNNEI. The CDR3 is 11 residues long.

This sequence joins TRBV19 and TRBJ1-1; possibly TRBD1 for D (6 bases). From germline, CDR1 is LNHDA and CDR2 SQIVND (reference sequence). Trimming took off 6 bases at V and 0 bases at J, with 14 bases between the two ends. The CDR3 contains 15 residues. CDR3 nucleotide sequence: TGTGCCAGTAGGGACAGCCACGGATTGAACACTGAAGCTTTCTTT. It codes for CASRDSHGLNTEAFF.